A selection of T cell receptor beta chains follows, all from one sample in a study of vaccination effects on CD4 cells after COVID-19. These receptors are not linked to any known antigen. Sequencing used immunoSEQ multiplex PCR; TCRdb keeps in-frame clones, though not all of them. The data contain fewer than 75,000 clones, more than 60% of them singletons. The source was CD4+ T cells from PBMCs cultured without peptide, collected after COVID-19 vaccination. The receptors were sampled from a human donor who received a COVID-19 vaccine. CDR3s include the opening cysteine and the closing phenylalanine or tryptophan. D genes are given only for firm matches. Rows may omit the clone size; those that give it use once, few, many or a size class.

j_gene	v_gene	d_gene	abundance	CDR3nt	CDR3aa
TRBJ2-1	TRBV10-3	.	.	TGTGCCATCAGGGGGGACACCACCTACAATGAGCAGTTCTTC	CAIRGDTTYNEQFF
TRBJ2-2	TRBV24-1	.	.	TGTGCCACCAGTGACGCAGTTCAGGGCAGCACCGGGGAGCTGTTTTTT	CATSDAVQGSTGELFF
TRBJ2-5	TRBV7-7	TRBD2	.	TGTGCCAGCAGCTTAGGTCCGGAGCGGGGGGAGACCCAGTACTTC	CASSLGPERGETQYF
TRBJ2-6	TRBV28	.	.	TGTGCCAGCAGTTTATACAGGATCTCTGGGGCCAACGTCCTGACTTTC	CASSLYRISGANVLTF
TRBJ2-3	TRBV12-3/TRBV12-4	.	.	TGTGCCAGCAGCGCTAGCACAGATACGCAGTATTTT	CASSASTDTQYF
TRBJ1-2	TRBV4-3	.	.	TGCGCCAGCAGACTTGATCACAGGGCAAACTCTAACTATGGCTACACCTTC	CASRLDHRANSNYGYTF
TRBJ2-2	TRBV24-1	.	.	TGTGCCACCAGTGATTTGTTGAGAGGGGCGGGCACCGGGGAGCTGTTTTTT	CATSDLLRGAGTGELFF
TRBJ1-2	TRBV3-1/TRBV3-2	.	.	TGTGCCAGCAGCCAAGACAAACAGGGTTTTTTCAGTCGGGGCTATGGCTACACCTTC	CASSQDKQGFFSRGYGYTF
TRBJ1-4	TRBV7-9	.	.	TGTGCCAGCAGCTTATCAGCAGGGAATGAAAAACTGTTTTTT	CASSLSAGNEKLFF
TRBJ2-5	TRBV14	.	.	TGTGCCAGCAGCCAAGAGGGGGCGAGGGAGACCCAGTACTTC	CASSQEGARETQYF
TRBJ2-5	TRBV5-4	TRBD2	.	TGTGCCAGCAGCTCTACTAGCGGGGGGTTTCCAGAGACCCAGTACTTC	CASSSTSGGFPETQYF
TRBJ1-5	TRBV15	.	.	TGTGCCACCAGCCGGGACAAACTCCCTCATCAGCCCCAGCATTTT	CATSRDKLPHQPQHF
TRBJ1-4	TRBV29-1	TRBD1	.	TGCAGCGCAGGGACAGGGGGCTGGACTAATGAAAAACTGTTTTTT	CSAGTGGWTNEKLFF
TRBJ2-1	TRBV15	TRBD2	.	TGTGCCACCAGCAGAGAGGGCGGGAGGGAGTTCTTC	CATSREGGREFF
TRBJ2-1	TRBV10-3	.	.	TGTGCCATCAGTGACTCGAACTCCTACAATGAGCAGTTCTTC	CAISDSNSYNEQFF
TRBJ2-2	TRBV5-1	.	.	TGCGCCAGCAGTGTTCAGATAAACACCGGGGAGCTGTTTTTT	CASSVQINTGELFF
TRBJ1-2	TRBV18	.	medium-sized	TGTGCCAGCTCACCACGCTCTCCAGAAATCTATGGCTACACCTTC	CASSPRSPEIYGYTF
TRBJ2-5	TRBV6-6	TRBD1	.	TGTGCCAGCAGTCCCGGGACAGGGGGCAGGAAGACCCAGTACTTC	CASSPGTGGRKTQYF
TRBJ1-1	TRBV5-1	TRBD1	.	TGCGCCAGCAGCGCCCAACAGGGGGTGTTGAACACTGAAGCTTTCTTT	CASSAQQGVLNTEAFF
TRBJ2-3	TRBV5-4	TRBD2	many	TGTGCCAGCAGCTTCGGGGGGGGCACAGATACGCAGTATTTT	CASSFGGGTDTQYF
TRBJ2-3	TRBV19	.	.	TGTGCCAGTAGTAAAGCGCAGGGAAAGGATGGGACGCAGTATTTT	CASSKAQGKDGTQYF
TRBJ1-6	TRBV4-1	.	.	TGCGCCAGCAGCCAAGATGCAGGTATGACCCTCCACTTT	CASSQDAGMTLHF
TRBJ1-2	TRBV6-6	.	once	TGTGCCAGCAGTTACTCGTCGGAGGGAACTAACTATGGCTACACCTTC	CASSYSSEGTNYGYTF
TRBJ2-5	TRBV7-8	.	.	TGTGCCAGCAGGGACTTCGGGGGCCCAGGGACCCAGTACTTC	CASRDFGGPGTQYF
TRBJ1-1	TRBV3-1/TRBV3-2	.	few	TGTGCCAGCAGCCAAGACTGGCGGGTGAACACTGAAGCTTTCTTT	CASSQDWRVNTEAFF
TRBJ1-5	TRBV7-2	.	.	TGTGCCAGCAGCTTAATGGACGGTCAGCCCCAGCATTTT	CASSLMDGQPQHF
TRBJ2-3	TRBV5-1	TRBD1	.	TGCGCCAGCAGCCCAGGGGACAGGGACACAGATACGCAGTATTTT	CASSPGDRDTDTQYF
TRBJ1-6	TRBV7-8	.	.	TGTGCCAGCAGCTTCGACCGAGCCTATAATTCACCCCTCCACTTT	CASSFDRAYNSPLHF
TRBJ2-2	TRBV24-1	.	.	TGTGCCACCAGTGTAGCCCAGGTTAACACCGGGGAGCTGTTTTTT	CATSVAQVNTGELFF
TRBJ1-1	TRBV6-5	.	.	TGTGCCAGCAGTTTGGCACCGAACACTGAAGCTTTCTTT	CASSLAPNTEAFF
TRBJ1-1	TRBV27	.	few	TGTGCCAGCAGGGCACAGGGCCGAGACGCTGAAGCTTTCTTT	CASRAQGRDAEAFF
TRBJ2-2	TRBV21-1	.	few	TGTGCCAGCAGCAAATTTTTACGGGGCTCGAACACCGGGGAGCTGTTTTTT	CASSKFLRGSNTGELFF
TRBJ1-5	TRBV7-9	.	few	TGTGCCAGCAGCTTAGGGGCTCGGGATCGCAGCAATCAGCCCCAGCATTTT	CASSLGARDRSNQPQHF
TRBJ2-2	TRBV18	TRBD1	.	TGTGCCAGCTCACCTTGGACAGGGAACACCGGGGAGCTGTTTTTT	CASSPWTGNTGELFF
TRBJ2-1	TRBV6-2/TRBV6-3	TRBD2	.	TGTGCCAGCAGCTTATTTACTAGCGGTCTTCACAATGAGCAGTTCTTC	CASSLFTSGLHNEQFF
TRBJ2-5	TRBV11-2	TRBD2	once	TGTGCCAGCAGCTTAAGGCTAGCGGGGGTTATAATCCAAGAGACCCAGTACTTC	CASSLRLAGVIIQETQYF
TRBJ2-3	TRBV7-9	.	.	TGTGCCAGCAGCTTAGCTTCGACTAATAAGCAGTATTTT	CASSLASTNKQYF
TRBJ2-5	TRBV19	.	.	TGTGCCAGTAGTATTAGAAAAGAGACCCAGTACTTC	CASSIRKETQYF
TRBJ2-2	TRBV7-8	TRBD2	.	TGTGCCAGCAGCTTAGAGATTAGCGGGGGGGTTAACACCGGGGAGCTGTTTTTT	CASSLEISGGVNTGELFF
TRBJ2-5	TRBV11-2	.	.	TGTGCCAGCAGCCCCCGTGGGGAAGCTGCAGAGACCCAGTACTTC	CASSPRGEAAETQYF
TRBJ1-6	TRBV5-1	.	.	TGCGCCAGCAGCTTGGGACATGATAATTCACCCCTCCACTTT	CASSLGHDNSPLHF
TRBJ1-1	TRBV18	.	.	TGTGCCAGCTCACGGCAAGGACCGAACACTGAAGCTTTCTTT	CASSRQGPNTEAFF
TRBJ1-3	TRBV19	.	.	TGTGCCAGTCGACTCCAGGGCCTCTCTGGAAACACCATATATTTT	CASRLQGLSGNTIYF
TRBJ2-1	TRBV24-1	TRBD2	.	TGTGCCACCCAGCCGGGGGGACCACCGGGTGAGCAGTTCTTC	CATQPGGPPGEQFF
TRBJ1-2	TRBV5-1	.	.	TGCGCCAGCAGCTCGACCAACTATGGCTACACCTTC	CASSSTNYGYTF
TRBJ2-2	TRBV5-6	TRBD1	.	TGTGCCAGCAGCACTAACAGGGGGCCGAACACCGGGGAGCTGTTTTTT	CASSTNRGPNTGELFF
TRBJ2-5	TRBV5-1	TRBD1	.	TGCGCCAGCAGCCCGGACAGGGGGAGGGAGACCCAGTACTTC	CASSPDRGRETQYF
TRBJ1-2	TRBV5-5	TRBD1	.	TGTGCCAGCAGCTTTACAGGGGGCGACGGCTACACCTTC	CASSFTGGDGYTF
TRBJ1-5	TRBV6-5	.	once	TGTGCCACCATACCCCGCAGGACGGGCAATCAGCCCCAGCATTTT	CATIPRRTGNQPQHF
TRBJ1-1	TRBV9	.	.	TGTGCCAGCAGCGAGAGGGGGACGGACGCCACTGAAGCTTTCTTT	CASSERGTDATEAFF
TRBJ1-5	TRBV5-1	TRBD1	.	TGCGCCAGCAGCTTGACCCCGGACAGGGCTCAGCCCCAGCATTTT	CASSLTPDRAQPQHF
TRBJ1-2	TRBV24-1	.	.	TGTGCCACCAGTGTTCCGGGGTGGGGCTACACCTTC	CATSVPGWGYTF
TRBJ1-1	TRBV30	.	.	TGTGCCTGGACGCTCTTAGGCAGGGGAAACACTGAAGCTTTCTTT	CAWTLLGRGNTEAFF
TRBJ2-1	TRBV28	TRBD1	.	TGTGCCAGCAGTTACATAGGGACAGGTTCGTACAATGAGCAGTTCTTC	CASSYIGTGSYNEQFF
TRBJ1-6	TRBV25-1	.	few	TGTGCCAGCAGCTCGACAGCAGATAATTCACCCCTCCACTTT	CASSSTADNSPLHF
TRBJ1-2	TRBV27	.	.	TGTGCCAGCAGCCCCAAACTGCGGGACCTTGCTAACTATGGCTACACCTTC	CASSPKLRDLANYGYTF
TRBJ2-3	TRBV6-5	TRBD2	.	TGTGCCAGCAGTTACAGTAGCGGGGGGGCCGGAGATACGCAGTATTTT	CASSYSSGGAGDTQYF